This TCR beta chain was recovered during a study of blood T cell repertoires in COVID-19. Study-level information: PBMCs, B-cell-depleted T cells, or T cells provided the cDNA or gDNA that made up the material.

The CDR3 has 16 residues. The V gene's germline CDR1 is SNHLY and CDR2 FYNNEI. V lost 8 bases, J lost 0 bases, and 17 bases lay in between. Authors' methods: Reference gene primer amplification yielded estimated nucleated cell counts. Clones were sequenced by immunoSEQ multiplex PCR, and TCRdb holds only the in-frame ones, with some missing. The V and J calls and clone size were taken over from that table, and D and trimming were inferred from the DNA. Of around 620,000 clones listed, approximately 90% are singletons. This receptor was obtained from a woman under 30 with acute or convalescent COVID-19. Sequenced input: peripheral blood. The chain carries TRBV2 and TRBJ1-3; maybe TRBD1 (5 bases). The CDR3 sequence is CASSVYQGVSGNTIYF. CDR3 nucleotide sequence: TGTGCCAGCTCAGTATATCAAGGGGTCTCTGGAAACACCATATATTTT.